This T cell receptor (beta chain) was captured by sequencing in a study of blood T cell repertoires in COVID-19. In the study overall: Sample material is recorded as cDNA or gDNA derived from T cells, B-cell-depleted T cells, or PBMCs.

Germline loops: CDR1 LGHNA, CDR2 YSLEER. Germline trimming cut 0 bases from V and 2 bases from J; bases unmatched to any gene: 15. The CDR3 consists of 19 residues. Per the original methods: Amplification with reference gene primers provided the estimates of nucleated cell counts. Clones were read by immunoSEQ multiplex PCR, and TCRdb kept only the in-frame ones, dropping some. The V and J calls and the clone size are those of that table, but D and trimming were determined from the DNA. The table includes 150,000 to 200,000 clones, approximately 88% detected once. The clonotype comes from a woman over 75 with active or convalescent COVID-19. What was sequenced was peripheral blood. The chain employs TRBV4-3 and TRBJ2-5; 7 bases line up with TRBD1. CDR3 DNA: TGCGCCAGCAGCCAAGAACCGCCCGCTTACCCGGGACAGCAAGAGACCCAGTACTTC. This gives the protein CASSQEPPAYPGQQETQYF.